This TCR beta chain appears in the sequencing data of a study of blood T cell repertoires in COVID-19. Original processing methods: Researchers report that nucleated cell counts were estimated from reference gene primer amplification. TCRdb's table, derived via immunoSEQ multiplex PCR, lists solely in-frame clones and lacks some. The V and J calls and clone size were taken over from that table, and D and trimming were inferred from the DNA. Here the sample spans over 60,000 clones, roughly 91% being singletons. V lost 2 bases, J lost 7 bases, and 12 bases lay in between. CDR1 ENHRY and CDR2 SYGVKD come from the germline V gene. CDR3 length: 14 residues. Followed longitudinally, the Seattle patients had been enrolled during active infection.

The chain links TRBV10-3 to TRBJ2-1; D perhaps matches TRBD1 (6 bases). The TCR was taken from a man aged 45-65 years with COVID-19, enrolled during active disease. The sequenced sample was peripheral blood. Written as DNA, the CDR3 is TGTGCCATCAGTGAGGGCCTTAGGGGGAATGAGCAGTTCTTC. Its protein product is CAISEGLRGNEQFF.